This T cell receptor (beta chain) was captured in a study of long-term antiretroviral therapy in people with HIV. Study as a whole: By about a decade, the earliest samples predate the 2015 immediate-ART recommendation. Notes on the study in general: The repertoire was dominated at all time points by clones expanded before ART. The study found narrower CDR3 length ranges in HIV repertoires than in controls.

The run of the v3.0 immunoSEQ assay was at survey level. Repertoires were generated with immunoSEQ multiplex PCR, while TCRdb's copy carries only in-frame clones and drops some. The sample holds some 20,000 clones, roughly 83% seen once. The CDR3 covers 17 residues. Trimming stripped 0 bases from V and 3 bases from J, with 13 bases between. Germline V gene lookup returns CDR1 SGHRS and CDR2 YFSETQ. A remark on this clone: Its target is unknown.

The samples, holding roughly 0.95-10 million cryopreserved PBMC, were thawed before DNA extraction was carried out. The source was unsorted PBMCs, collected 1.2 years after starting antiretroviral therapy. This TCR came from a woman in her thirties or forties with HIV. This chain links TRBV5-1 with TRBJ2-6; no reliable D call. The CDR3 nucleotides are TGCGCCAGCAGCTTGGGATGGGGAAGCGATGGGGCCAACGTCCTGACTTTC. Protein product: CASSLGWGSDGANVLTF.